This T cell receptor (beta chain) was identified during a study of Graves' ophthalmopathy and Graves' hyperthyroidism. Orbital computed tomography and thyroid ultrasound, along with TRAb, serum thyroxine and clinical symptoms, underpinned diagnosis. The sequenced template was RNA, covering the TCR beta CDR3 region. Amplification began with first-round RT-PCR using HTBI primers, then second-round multiplex PCR was performed. TCRdb re-called the multiplex PCR reads with MiXCR, one entry per CDR3 protein. The repertoire holds about 700,000 distinct CDR3 sequences, with roughly two fifths as singletons. V was pared by 3 bases and J by 0 bases, with 12 bases between. The CDR3 loop spans 14 amino acids. Germline-derived CDR1 and CDR2 are DFQATT and SNEGSKA (reference sequence). The table lists this clonotype with a count of one. Because it lacks the conserved phenylalanine or tryptophan at the end, this CDR3 is likely a read error.

The material sequenced was peripheral blood. The origin of this receptor is an adult man with Graves' ophthalmopathy. The chain employs TRBV20-1 and TRBJ2-7; D uncertain. The DNA of the CDR3 is TGCAGTGCTAGGTGGGCCGAGAGCTCCTACGAGCAGTACCTC. It encodes CSARWAESSYEQYL.